These 14 T cell receptor beta chains came from one sample sequenced in a study of CD8 T cells in Susac syndrome. Reverse transcription of roughly 0.45 to 1 ug RNA was performed with random hexamers. Each CDR3 protein is one row after TCRdb ran MiXCR on the immunoSEQ multiplex PCR reads. This table has 100,000 to 150,000 distinct CDR3 sequences, about 95% appearing once. Sequencing used CD8+ T cells from PBMCs. All receptors derive from a human donor with Susac syndrome.

A single count supports this clonotype. The chain has TRBV29-1 and TRBJ1-2; no firm D call. The germline V and J ends were trimmed by 0 bases and 6 bases, with 8 bases remaining between them. CDR3 length: 12 amino acids. Germline CDR1 and CDR2: SQVTM and ANQGSEA. CDR3 loop: CSVEDLWDGYTF. CDR3 in DNA: TGCAGCGTTGAAGATCTATGGGATGGCTACACCTTC.

V and J are TRBV25-1 and TRBJ2-2, with TRBD2 as a possible D gene (5 bases). Trimming removed 7 bases at V and 0 bases at J, with 12 bases between. The CDR3 extends over 15 amino acids. Per germline, CDR1 MGHDK and CDR2 SYGVNS. The CDR3 coding sequence is TGTGCCAGCACAGAGGGCATCACGAACACCGGGGAGCTGTTTTTT. It is translated as CASTEGITNTGELFF.

This chain uses TRBV20-1 with TRBJ2-1, with D tentatively TRBD1 or TRBD2 (6 bases each). CDR1 is DFQATT, CDR2 SNEGSKA, per germline (reference sequence). The length of the CDR3 is 16 residues. The ends were cut back, 1 base at V and 2 bases at J, with 15 bases in the middle. CDR3 residues: CSARGGAGATYNEQFF. Written as DNA, the CDR3 is TGCAGTGCTAGAGGGGGGGCCGGGGCAACCTACAATGAGCAGTTCTTC.

The chain recombines TRBV9 with TRBJ1-2; no definite D call. There are 14 residues in the CDR3. Deletions cut 4 bases from V and 8 bases from J, with 18 bases between. From germline, CDR1 is SGDLS and CDR2 YYNGEE. The CDR3 region is CASSPHLTMEGYTF. DNA for the CDR3: TGTGCCAGCAGCCCCCATCTTACTATGGAGGGCTACACCTTC.

The chain has TRBV29-1 and TRBJ1-1; D unresolved. Deletions cut 7 bases from V and 4 bases from J, with 7 bases between. This CDR3 comprises 10 residues. CDR1 is SQVTM, CDR2 ANQGSEA, per germline. CDR3 protein: CSAGVTEAFF. CDR3 nucleotides: TGCAGCGCTGGGGTCACTGAAGCTTTCTTT.

Only one count was recorded for this clonotype. The J gene is TRBJ1-5, the V gene TRBV12-3 or TRBV12-4, with D perhaps TRBD1 (6 bases). V lost 6 bases and J lost 0, with 12 bases in between. CDR3 length: 15 residues. CDR3 nucleotides: TGTGCCAGCAGATCCCAGGACAGTAGCAATCAGCCCCAGCATTTT. It is translated as CASRSQDSSNQPQHF.

A few counts support this clonotype. The chain is built from TRBV12-3 or TRBV12-4 and TRBJ1-2; 10 bases are shared with TRBD1. Unmatched junction bases numbered 10, after V lost 8 bases and J lost 4 bases. This CDR3 is built from 15 residues. The CDR3 reads CASWTGGDEVYGYTF. For the CDR3, the DNA is TGTGCCAGCTGGACAGGGGGGGACGAGGTCTATGGCTACACCTTC.

J is TRBJ2-7 and V is TRBV29-1; 8 nucleotides align to TRBD1. Germline V gene lookup returns CDR1 SQVTM and CDR2 ANQGSEA. V was clipped by 7 bases and J by 3 bases; unmatched bases: 8. CDR3 size: 13 residues. DNA for the CDR3: TGCAGCGCCACAGGGGGTGAAGGCTACGAGCAGTACTTC. Its protein is CSATGGEGYEQYF.

This clonotype was recorded a few times. The chain has TRBV9 and TRBJ2-3; D possibly corresponds to TRBD2 (5 bases). CDR1 is SGDLS, CDR2 YYNGEE, per germline. V was pared by 0 bases and J by 1 base, with 6 bases between. This CDR3 spans 14 amino acids. CDR3 protein: CASSVDGGTDTQYF. The DNA for the CDR3 is TGTGCCAGCAGCGTAGACGGGGGCACAGATACGCAGTATTTT.

This chain links TRBV29-1 with TRBJ2-4, with 8 positions matching TRBD1. Per the germline V gene, CDR1 is SQVTM and CDR2 is ANQGSEA. The V segment lost 3 bases and the J segment 8 bases; nucleotides outside the gene matches: 12. The CDR3 has 15 residues. In DNA, the CDR3 is TGCAGCGTTGAGGGCCGTGGCCCGGACAGGGACATTCAGTACTTC. Its translation is CSVEGRGPDRDIQYF.

This chain uses TRBV12-5 with TRBJ1-1; 8 bases map to TRBD1. There are 14 residues in the CDR3. Germline assignment: CDR1 LGHNT and CDR2 FRNRAP. The ends lost 5 bases at V and 4 bases at J; junction bases unmatched: 6. CDR3 DNA: TGTGCTAGTGGTCCCGGACAGGGAGGCACTGAAGCTTTCTTT. Translation gives CASGPGQGGTEAFF.

This chain links TRBV7-9 with TRBJ2-7; possible D gene TRBD1, 5 bases. The CDR3 runs to 12 residues. Germline CDR1 SEHNR, CDR2 FQNEAQ (reference sequence). V was trimmed by 5 bases and J by 5 bases, leaving 10 bases between them. The CDR3 DNA is TGTGCCAGCAGCCCACAGGAAAACGAGCAGTACTTC. Translating it yields CASSPQENEQYF. Complete variable domain (other parts from reference TRBV7-9 and TRBJ2-7): DTGVSQNPRHKITKRGQNVTFRCDPISEHNRLYWYRQTLGQGPEFLTYFQNEAQLEKSRLLSDRFSAERPKGSFSTLEIQRTEQGDSAMYLCASSPQENEQYFGPGTRLTVT.

The chain employs TRBV7-8 and TRBJ1-1, with a tentative D call TRBD1 (6 bases). This CDR3 comprises 17 residues. The V gene lost 2 bases and the J gene lost 1 base, with 17 bases spanning the gap. Per germline, CDR1 SGHVS and CDR2 FQNEAQ. The CDR3 DNA sequence: TGTGCCAGCAGCTTATATACGGACAGTACGGGGAACACTGAAGCTTTCTTT. Translated: CASSLYTDSTGNTEAFF.

The chain joins TRBV13 to TRBJ1-4, with TRBD1 matching 9 bases. Germline CDR1 and CDR2: PRHDT and FYEKMQ (reference sequence). The CDR3 spans 16 residues. V trimming: 4 bases; J trimming: 5 bases; junction bases outside the gene matches: 8. The CDR3 DNA sequence: TGTGCCAGCAGCTCACAACCCGGGACAGGGAATGAAAAACTGTTTTTT. Its translation: CASSSQPGTGNEKLFF. The full variable domain, its missing parts supplied by reference TRBV13 and TRBJ1-4, is AAGVIQSPRHLIKEKRETATLKCYPIPRHDTVYWYQQGPGQDPQFLISFYEKMQSDKGSIPDRFSAQQFSDYHSELNMSSLELGDSALYFCASSSQPGTGNEKLFFGSGTQLSVL.